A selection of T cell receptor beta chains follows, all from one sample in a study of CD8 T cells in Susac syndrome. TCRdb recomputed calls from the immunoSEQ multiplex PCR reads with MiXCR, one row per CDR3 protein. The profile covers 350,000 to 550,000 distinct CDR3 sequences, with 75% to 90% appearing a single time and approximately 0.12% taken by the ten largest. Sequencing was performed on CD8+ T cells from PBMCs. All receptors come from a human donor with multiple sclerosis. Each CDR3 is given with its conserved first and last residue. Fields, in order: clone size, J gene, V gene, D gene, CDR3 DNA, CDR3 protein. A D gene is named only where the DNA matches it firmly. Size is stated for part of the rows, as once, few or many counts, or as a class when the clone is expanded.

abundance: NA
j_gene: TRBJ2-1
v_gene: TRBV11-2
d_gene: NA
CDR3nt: TGTGCCAGCAGCCCCCAGGGGGGAGGGCCTCTTGGGAATGAGCAGTTCTTC
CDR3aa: CASSPQGGGPLGNEQFF

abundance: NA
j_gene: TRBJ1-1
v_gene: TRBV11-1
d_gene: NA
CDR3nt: TGTGCCAGCAGCTTAGCGGCCCTGGGGATTCGTGGAAATGAAGCTTTCTTT
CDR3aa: CASSLAALGIRGNEAFF

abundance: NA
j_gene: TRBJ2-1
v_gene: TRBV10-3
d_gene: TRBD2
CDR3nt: TGTGCCATCAGTGAGACGAGTGGCACTAGCGGACGCTCCTACAATGAGCAGTTCTTC
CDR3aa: CAISETSGTSGRSYNEQFF

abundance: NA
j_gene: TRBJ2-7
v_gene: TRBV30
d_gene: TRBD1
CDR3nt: TGTGCCTGGACCATTGGGACAGTGACCTACGAGCAGTACTTC
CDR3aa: CAWTIGTVTYEQYF

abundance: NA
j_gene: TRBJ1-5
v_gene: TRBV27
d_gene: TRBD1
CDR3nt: TGTGCCAGCAGTTCCACGACAGGGGGGTACCAGCCCCAGCATTTT
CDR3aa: CASSSTTGGYQPQHF

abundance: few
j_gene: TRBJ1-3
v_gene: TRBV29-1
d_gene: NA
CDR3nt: TGCAGCGTTGAAGATCTTACGAGCCCTGGAAACACCATATATTTT
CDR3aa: CSVEDLTSPGNTIYF

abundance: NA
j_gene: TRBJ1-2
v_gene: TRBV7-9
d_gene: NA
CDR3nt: TGTGCCAGCAGAAGTCCTTCTGGCTATGGCTACACCTTC
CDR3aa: CASRSPSGYGYTF

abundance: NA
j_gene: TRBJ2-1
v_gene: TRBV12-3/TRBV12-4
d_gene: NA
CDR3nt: TGTGCCAGCAAAGTACAGGCGGGCTCCTACAATGAGCAGTTCTTC
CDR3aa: CASKVQAGSYNEQFF

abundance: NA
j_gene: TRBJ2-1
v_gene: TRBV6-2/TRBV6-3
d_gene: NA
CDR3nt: TGTGCCAGCAGTTACATTGAGCCCAATGAGCAGTTCTTC
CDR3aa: CASSYIEPNEQFF

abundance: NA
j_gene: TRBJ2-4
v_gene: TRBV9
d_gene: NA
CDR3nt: TGTGCCAGCAGCGTTTTGGACTCGGGGGTCATTCAGTACTTC
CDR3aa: CASSVLDSGVIQYF

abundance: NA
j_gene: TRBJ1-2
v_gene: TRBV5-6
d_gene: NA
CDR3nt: TGTGCCAGCAGCGAAGGACGTCTCGGCTACACCTTC
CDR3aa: CASSEGRLGYTF

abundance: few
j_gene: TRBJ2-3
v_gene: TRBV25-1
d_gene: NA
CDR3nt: TGTGCCAGCAGTGAATTCGGATTAGTTGCAGATACGCAGTATTTT
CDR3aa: CASSEFGLVADTQYF

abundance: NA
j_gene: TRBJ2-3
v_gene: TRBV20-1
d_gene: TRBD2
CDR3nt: TGCAGTGCTAGAGGTCCGGGACTACCCACAGATACGCAGTATTTT
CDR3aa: CSARGPGLPTDTQYF

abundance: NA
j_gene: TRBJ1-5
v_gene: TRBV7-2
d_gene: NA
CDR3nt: TGTGCCAGCAGCTACGCCCGCTGGGGGCCCCAGCATTTT
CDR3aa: CASSYARWGPQHF

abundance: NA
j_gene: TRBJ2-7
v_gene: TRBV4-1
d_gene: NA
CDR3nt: TGCGCCAGCAGCCAAGAAGAAAGATCCTCCTACGAGCAGTACTTC
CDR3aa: CASSQEERSSYEQYF

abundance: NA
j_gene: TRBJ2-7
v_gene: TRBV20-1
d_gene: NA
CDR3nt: TGCAGTGTCCAATTATCCTTCCCGTCCTACGAGCAGTACTTC
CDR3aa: CSVQLSFPSYEQYF

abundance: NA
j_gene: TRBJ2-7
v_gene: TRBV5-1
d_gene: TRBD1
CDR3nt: TGCGCCAGCAGCTGGGTAGGGACAGGGGACGAGCAGTACTTC
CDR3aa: CASSWVGTGDEQYF

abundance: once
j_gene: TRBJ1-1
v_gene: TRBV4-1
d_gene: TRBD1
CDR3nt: TGCGCCAGCAGCCCGGGACAGGGAGATCTTGAAGCTTTCTTT
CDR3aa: CASSPGQGDLEAFF

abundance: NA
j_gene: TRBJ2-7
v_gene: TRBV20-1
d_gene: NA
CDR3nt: TGCAGTGCTAGAGAGGTTACCTACGAGCAGTACTTC
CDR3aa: CSAREVTYEQYF

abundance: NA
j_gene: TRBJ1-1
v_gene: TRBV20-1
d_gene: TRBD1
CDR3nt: TGCAGTGCTAGAGATCTCGGGACAGAGGGTTGGGCTTTCTTT
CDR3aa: CSARDLGTEGWAFF

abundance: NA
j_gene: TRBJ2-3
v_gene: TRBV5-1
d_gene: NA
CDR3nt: TGCGCCAGCAGCTTGTTGGAGACTAGCACAGATACGCAGTATTTT
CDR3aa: CASSLLETSTDTQYF

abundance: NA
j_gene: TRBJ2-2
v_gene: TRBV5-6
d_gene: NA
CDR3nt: TGTGCCAGCAGCTTCAACGTGGAGCACCAAACCGGGGAGCTGTTTTTT
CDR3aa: CASSFNVEHQTGELFF

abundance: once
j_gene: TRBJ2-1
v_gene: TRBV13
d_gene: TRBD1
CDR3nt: TGTGCCAGCAGCTCGACAGGGGGTGGTCGGCATGAGCAGTTCTTC
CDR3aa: CASSSTGGGRHEQFF

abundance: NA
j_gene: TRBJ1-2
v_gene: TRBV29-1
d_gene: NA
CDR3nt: TGCAGCGTCCCGGAGGGTGGAGAAGGCTACACCTTC
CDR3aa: CSVPEGGEGYTF

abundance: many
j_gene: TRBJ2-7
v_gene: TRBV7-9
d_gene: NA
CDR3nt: TGTGCCAGCAGCTTGGGCGTCTACGAGCAGTACTTC
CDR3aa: CASSLGVYEQYF

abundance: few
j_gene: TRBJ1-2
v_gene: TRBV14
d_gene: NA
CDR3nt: TGTGCCAGCAGCCCGACGGTAAACTATGGCTACACCTTC
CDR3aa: CASSPTVNYGYTF

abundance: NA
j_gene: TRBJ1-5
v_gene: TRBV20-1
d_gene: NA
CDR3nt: TGCAGTGCTAGGGAGGGGGACGGATATCAGCCCCAGCATTTT
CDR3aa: CSAREGDGYQPQHF

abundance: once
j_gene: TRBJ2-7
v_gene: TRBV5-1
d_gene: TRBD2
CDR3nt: TGCGCCAGCAGCTTGGGCGGGAGGGGCCAAGGCTGGGAGCAGTACTTC
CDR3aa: CASSLGGRGQGWEQYF

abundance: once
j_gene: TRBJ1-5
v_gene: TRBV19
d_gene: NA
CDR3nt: TGTGCCAGTAAGGAAAAGGGCTATAGCAATCAGCCCCAGCATTTT
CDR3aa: CASKEKGYSNQPQHF

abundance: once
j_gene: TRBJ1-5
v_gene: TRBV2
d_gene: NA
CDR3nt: TGTGCCAGCACCCCCGAGGGGTGGGGGCCCGATCAGCCCCAGCATTTT
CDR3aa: CASTPEGWGPDQPQHF

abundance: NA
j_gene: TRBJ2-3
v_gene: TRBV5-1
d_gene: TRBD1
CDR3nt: TGCGCCAGCAGCTTCGGGGAACAGGGGTCAGATACGCAGTATTTT
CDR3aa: CASSFGEQGSDTQYF

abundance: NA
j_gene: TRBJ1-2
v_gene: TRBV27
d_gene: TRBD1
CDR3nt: TGTGCCAGCAGTCCTGGGACAGGCTTGACCTATGGCTACACCTTC
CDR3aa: CASSPGTGLTYGYTF

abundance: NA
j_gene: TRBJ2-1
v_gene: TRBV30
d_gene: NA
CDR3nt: TGTGCCTGGAGTTTCCCGGGGGGCTGGGAGCAGTTCTTC
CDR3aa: CAWSFPGGWEQFF

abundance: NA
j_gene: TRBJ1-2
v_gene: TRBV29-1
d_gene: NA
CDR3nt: TGCAGCGTTGAAGACACTCCCCCGGGGGGCTACACCTTC
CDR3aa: CSVEDTPPGGYTF

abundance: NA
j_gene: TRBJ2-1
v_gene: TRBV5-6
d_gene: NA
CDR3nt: TGTGCCAGCAGCTTCACCCATGAGCAGTTCTTC
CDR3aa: CASSFTHEQFF